The next 21 T cell receptor beta chains were all read from a single sample in a study of CD8+ T cells in alopecia areata. RNA extraction was followed by reverse transcription into cDNA, which acted as the sequencing template. The repertoire was sequenced with immunoSEQ multiplex PCR; TCRdb's copy has only in-frame clones and lacks some. The sample has 170,000 or so clones; roughly 60% are singletons. The starting material was CD4+ T cells sorted from blood, obtained at week 0. Every receptor here comes from a human donor with alopecia areata.

The chain combines TRBV30 with TRBJ1-1; 8 nucleotides align to TRBD1. The V segment lost 3 bases and the J segment 4 bases; nucleotides outside the gene matches: 7. CDR1 GTSNPN and CDR2 SVGIG come from the germline V gene (reference sequence). This CDR3 contains 14 residues. The CDR3 here is CAWRSRGQGTEAFF. CDR3 DNA sequence: TGTGCCTGGAGGAGCAGGGGGCAGGGCACTGAAGCTTTCTTT.

The chain joins TRBV15 to TRBJ2-7; maybe TRBD1 (8 bases). The germline V gene encodes CDR1 LNHNV and CDR2 YYDKDF (reference sequence). Trimming took 2 bases from V and 5 from J, leaving 19 bases between them. This CDR3 comprises 16 residues. The CDR3 here is CATSRTNYRGGDEQYF. The CDR3 DNA reads as TGTGCCACCAGCAGAACCAACTACAGGGGGGGCGACGAGCAGTACTTC.

This clone came up a few times. J is TRBJ2-7 and V is TRBV7-2, with D uncertain. The CDR3 is made up of 11 amino acids. Trimming left V 5 bases short and J 3 bases short, with 5 bases between. In germline, CDR1 is SGHTA, CDR2 FQGNSA. The DNA for the CDR3 is TGTGCCAGCAGCCGCGACTACGAGCAGTACTTC. This gives the protein CASSRDYEQYF.

The J gene is TRBJ2-3, the V gene TRBV29-1; 8 bases are a match to TRBD1. V gave up 1 base and J gave up 6 bases; unmatched junction bases: 12. The germline gives CDR1 SQVTM, CDR2 ANQGSEA. CDR3 size: 16 residues. For the CDR3, the DNA is TGCAGCGTTGAAGTTTTGCTGACAGGGGCACCGGATACGCAGTATTTT. It translates to CSVEVLLTGAPDTQYF.

The chain is built from TRBV12-5 and TRBJ2-1; 10 nucleotides align to TRBD1. Per the germline V gene, CDR1 is LGHNT and CDR2 is FRNRAP. V shed 6 bases, J shed 9 bases, and the junction held 8 bases outside the gene matches. This CDR3 is 14 amino acids long. The CDR3 sequence is CASGSGQGVGEQFF. In DNA, the CDR3 is TGTGCTAGTGGATCTGGACAGGGGGTGGGTGAGCAGTTCTTC.

The V and J genes are TRBV7-3 and TRBJ1-1, with no clear D. Germline V gene sequence: CDR1 SGHTA, CDR2 FQGTGA. The CDR3 runs 13 residues. Trimming pared 4 bases from V and 5 bases from J, leaving 11 bases between. The CDR3 here is CASSSDLGTEAFF. DNA of the CDR3: TGTGCCAGCAGCTCGGACCTGGGGACTGAAGCTTTCTTT.

V usage is TRBV18 and J usage is TRBJ1-2, with D hard to call. The V gene lost 0 bases and the J gene lost 2 bases, with 4 bases spanning the gap. The CDR3 length is 13 residues. CDR1 KGHSH and CDR2 LQKENI come from the germline V gene. CDR3 DNA sequence: TGTGCCAGCTCACCACCCCAGAACTATGGCTACACCTTC. Translated: CASSPPQNYGYTF.

This clone was counted between two and nine times. The chain links TRBV5-1 to TRBJ2-1, with TRBD2 matching over 11 bases. This CDR3 region has 14 residues. The V segment lost 6 bases and the J segment 7 bases; nucleotides outside the gene matches: 6. Germline V CDR1 and CDR2: SGHRS, YFSETQ. The DNA of the CDR3 is TGCGCCAGCAAGGATAGCGGGGGGGCGAATGAGCAGTTCTTC. As protein: CASKDSGGANEQFF.

This clone appeared a few times. This sequence joins TRBV6-5 and TRBJ1-1; perhaps TRBD1 as D (6 bases). The V end was cut by 6 bases, the J end by 2 bases, with 13 bases between. The length of the CDR3 is 14 residues. Germline V gives CDR1 MNHEY, CDR2 SVGAGI. CDR3 DNA: TGTGCCAGCAGAAGAGGACAGCAAAACACTGAAGCTTTCTTT. Translating gives CASRRGQQNTEAFF.

This rearrangement joins TRBV10-3 to TRBJ2-2, with D perhaps matching TRBD2 (6 bases). The V end lost 8 bases, the J end lost 5 bases, and 6 bases lay between the germline ends. The V gene's germline CDR1 is ENHRY and CDR2 SYGVKD. This CDR3 is 11 amino acids long. As DNA, the CDR3 is TGTGCCATCCGGGGGACCGGGGAGCTGTTTTTT. Amino acids: CAIRGTGELFF.

The rearrangement uses TRBV18 and TRBJ2-3; maybe TRBD2 (7 bases). This CDR3 has 15 residues. The germline V gene encodes CDR1 KGHSH and CDR2 LQKENI. V was shortened by 0 bases and J by 2 bases, with 9 bases between the two germline ends. This CDR3 is CASSPPRGATDTQYF. In DNA form, the CDR3 reads TGTGCCAGCTCACCACCCCGGGGGGCCACAGATACGCAGTATTTT.

The CDR3 DNA reads as TGTGCCAGCAGACCTGACAGGGTACTTGGCTACACCTTC. Protein: CASRPDRVLGYTF. The rearrangement uses TRBV7-2 and TRBJ1-2; TRBD1 aligns across 7 bases. This CDR3 is 13 amino acids long. Germline CDR1 SGHTA, CDR2 FQGNSA. J was trimmed by 7 bases and V by 6 bases; bases with no gene match: 8.

This clone was seen a single time. The rearrangement links TRBV10-3 to TRBJ2-5, with D perhaps matching TRBD2 (5 bases). Trimming took off 4 bases at V and 0 bases at J, with 6 bases between the two ends. The CDR3 is made up of 13 amino acids. The germline V gene encodes CDR1 ENHRY and CDR2 SYGVKD. Written as DNA, the CDR3 is TGTGCCATCAGTGGCGGGTACCAAGAGACCCAGTACTTC. This encodes CAISGGYQETQYF.

The V and J genes are TRBV7-8 and TRBJ1-4; 7 nucleotides match TRBD1. Germline trimming cut 2 bases from V and 3 bases from J; bases unmatched to any gene: 9. Looked up from germline, CDR1 is SGHVS and CDR2 is FQNEAQ. This CDR3 is 17 amino acids long. The CDR3 sequence: CASSLLYPGQPNEKLFF. DNA for the CDR3: TGTGCCAGCAGCTTATTGTATCCGGGACAGCCTAATGAAAAACTGTTTTTT.

This clone was counted a few times. The chain is built from TRBV30 and TRBJ1-4, with a possible D match to TRBD1 (5 bases). V was pared by 4 bases and J by 0 bases, with 12 bases between. From germline, CDR1 is GTSNPN and CDR2 SVGIG (reference sequence). The CDR3 consists of 15 residues. CDR3 region: CAWTTGTSTNEKLFF. CDR3 in DNA: TGTGCCTGGACTACCGGGACGTCAACTAATGAAAAACTGTTTTTT.

The rearrangement uses TRBV5-1 and TRBJ2-7; D is possibly TRBD1 (6 bases). The CDR3 sequence is 16 residues long. V was clipped by 0 bases and J by 0 bases, with 13 bases between them. CDR1 is SGHRS and CDR2 is YFSETQ in the germline V gene. The CDR3 loop is CASSLEGQGSSYEQYF. The CDR3 DNA sequence: TGCGCCAGCAGCTTGGAGGGGCAGGGGTCCTCCTACGAGCAGTACTTC.

This clone was recorded a few times. The chain carries TRBV5-4 and TRBJ2-1; D not resolved. The length of the CDR3 is 15 residues. Germline CDR1 SGHNT, CDR2 YYREEE (reference sequence). V was pared by 2 bases and J by 4 bases, with 13 bases between. The CDR3 DNA is TGTGCCAGCAGCTTCCGGGCAACCCAATACAATGAGCAGTTCTTC. Translation: CASSFRATQYNEQFF.

Here the CDR3 DNA reads TGCAGCGTGGGGGGACGGGTACGGGAGACCCAGTACTTC. This encodes CSVGGRVRETQYF. The J gene is TRBJ2-5, the V gene TRBV29-1, with D possibly being TRBD2 (6 bases). In germline, CDR1 is SQVTM, CDR2 ANQGSEA. This CDR3 has 13 residues. V was trimmed by 6 bases and J by 5 bases, leaving 16 bases between them.

The V call is TRBV2, the J call TRBJ1-5; the D gene is possibly TRBD1 (6 bases). The CDR3 totals 14 residues. Germline V gene lookup returns CDR1 SNHLY and CDR2 FYNNEI. The V gene lost 5 bases and the J gene lost 1 base, with 9 bases spanning the gap. CDR3 DNA: TGTGCCAGCAGTAGACAGGAGAGCAATCAGCCCCAGCATTTT. This sequence encodes CASSRQESNQPQHF.

The chain joins TRBV2 to TRBJ1-5; 8 bases are shared with TRBD1. V was pared by 5 bases and J by 6 bases, with 6 bases of the junction left unmatched. CDR3 size: 14 residues. Germline CDR1 and CDR2: SNHLY and FYNNEI. CDR3 DNA sequence: TGTGCCAGCAGTCACCAGGGGGCAAGTCAGCCCCAGCATTTT. It yields the protein CASSHQGASQPQHF.

V usage is TRBV14 and J usage is TRBJ2-4; D unresolved. V lost 2 bases to trimming and J lost 9 bases, with 11 bases between them. The CDR3 consists of 13 residues. The germline CDR1 and CDR2 sequences are SGHDN and FVKESK. The CDR3 reads CASSQKGNSIQYF. DNA of the CDR3: TGTGCCAGCAGCCAAAAAGGGAACAGCATTCAGTACTTC.